This entry lists 23 T cell receptor beta chains sequenced from one sample in a study of T cell responses to AZD1222 COVID-19 vaccine. The table came from immunoSEQ multiplex PCR; TCRdb's copy has only in-frame clones and leaves some out. The sample has 130,000 or so clones; roughly 82% are singletons. The input for sequencing was peripheral blood, taken 28 days after the second AZD1222 dose. These receptors were collected from an adult who received the AZD1222 COVID-19 vaccine.

The chain has TRBV6-1 and TRBJ1-5; no clear D gene. Per germline, CDR1 MNHNS and CDR2 SASEGT. Deletions cut 5 bases from V and 11 bases from J, with 10 bases between. The length of the CDR3 is 11 residues. As DNA, the CDR3 is TGTGCCAGCAGTTCCGGTTTGGCCCAGCATTTT. Amino acids: CASSSGLAQHF.

The J gene is TRBJ2-3, the V gene TRBV5-6; D gene unclear. The germline V gene encodes CDR1 SGHDT and CDR2 YYEEEE. Trimming removed 4 bases from V and 0 bases from J, with 6 bases in between. This CDR3 is built from 13 residues. The CDR3 loop reads CASSLLSTDTQYF. CDR3 nucleotides: TGTGCCAGCAGCCTCCTTAGCACAGATACGCAGTATTTT.

This chain links TRBV11-2 with TRBJ2-2; no clear D gene. Per germline, CDR1 SGHAT and CDR2 FQNNGV. Trimming took 0 bases from V and 2 from J, leaving 13 bases between them. The CDR3 consists of 17 residues. CDR3 sequence reads: CASSLDLMRINTGELFF. CDR3 DNA sequence: TGTGCCAGCAGCTTAGATCTCATGAGGATTAACACCGGGGAGCTGTTTTTT.

The chain employs TRBV7-2 and TRBJ2-4; TRBD1 might be the D (5 bases). Germline V gives CDR1 SGHTA, CDR2 FQGNSA. This CDR3 has 16 residues. Trimming took off 2 bases at V and 2 bases at J, with 13 bases between the two ends. CDR3 protein: CASSLRAGITKNIQYF. The DNA for the CDR3 is TGTGCCAGCAGCTTACGGGCAGGGATCACCAAAAACATTCAGTACTTC. Full variable domain (rest looked up from reference TRBV7-2 and TRBJ2-4): GAGVSQSPSNKVTEKGKDVELRCDPISGHTALYWYRQSLGQGLEFLIYFQGNSAPDKSGLPSDRFSAERTGGSVSTLTIQRTQQEDSAVYLCASSLRAGITKNIQYFGAGTRLSVL.

The J gene is TRBJ1-1, the V gene TRBV18; 8 nucleotides align to TRBD1. The V segment lost 0 bases and the J segment 5 bases; nucleotides outside the gene matches: 8. Germline-derived CDR1 and CDR2 are KGHSH and LQKENI. The CDR3 contains 16 residues. DNA of the CDR3: TGTGCCAGCTCACCACCGAAGACAGGGGCAGGTACTGAAGCTTTCTTT. The encoded protein is CASSPPKTGAGTEAFF.

As to this clone: This CDR3 is also generated by other DNA sequences in the sample. The chain links TRBV12-3 or TRBV12-4 to TRBJ2-7; D not resolved. The CDR3 spans 11 residues. Trimming cost V 6 bases and J 4 bases, with 7 bases left between them. The CDR3 spells CASSLGYEQYF. CDR3 DNA sequence: TGTGCCAGCAGCCTGGGGTACGAGCAGTACTTC.

The rearrangement links TRBV11-3 to TRBJ2-1; 11 positions agree with TRBD2. Looked up from germline, CDR1 is SGHNT and CDR2 is YENEEA. There are 15 residues in the CDR3. Trimming at V came to 3 bases and at J to 9 bases, leaving 7 bases not matched to a gene. The CDR3 sequence is CASSLVSGGAGEQFF. DNA for the CDR3: TGTGCCAGCAGCTTGGTTAGCGGGGGGGCCGGTGAGCAGTTCTTC.

This chain links TRBV2 with TRBJ2-2; the D gene is possibly TRBD1 (5 bases). CDR1 is SNHLY, CDR2 FYNNEI, per germline. V gave up 0 bases and J gave up 6 bases, with 14 bases separating them. The CDR3 length is 16 residues. The CDR3 is CASSEAGAPPAGELFF. The CDR3 DNA reads TGTGCCAGCAGTGAAGCTGGGGCCCCTCCCGCCGGGGAGCTGTTTTTT.

V is TRBV9 and J is TRBJ2-1; D gene ambiguous. Trimming left V 0 bases short and J 2 bases short, with 9 bases between. This CDR3 is 15 amino acids long. Germline assignment: CDR1 SGDLS and CDR2 YYNGEE. The chain's CDR3 is CASSVGSVPYNEQFF. The CDR3 coding sequence is TGTGCCAGCAGCGTAGGGTCCGTACCCTACAATGAGCAGTTCTTC.

This clone was counted once. The rearrangement links TRBV4-3 to TRBJ2-1; TRBD2 might be the D (6 bases). Germline V gene sequence: CDR1 LGHNA, CDR2 YSLEER. Trimming left V 4 bases short and J 4 bases short, with 17 bases between. CDR3 length: 16 amino acids. The CDR3: CASSPGGGSGYNEQFF. The CDR3 bases are TGCGCCAGCAGCCCCGGGGGTGGTAGCGGATACAATGAGCAGTTCTTC.

This chain links TRBV7-2 with TRBJ2-7, with a tentative D call TRBD2 (5 bases). The V and J ends lost 5 bases and 5 bases respectively, with 10 bases between them. CDR3 length equals 12 residues. Germline V lookup: CDR1 SGHTA, CDR2 FQGNSA. The CDR3 here is CASSHDYNEQYF. The CDR3 region has the DNA TGTGCCAGCAGCCACGACTATAACGAGCAGTACTTC. Looking up the rest from reference TRBV7-2 and TRBJ2-7 gives the full variable domain: GAGVSQSPSNKVTEKGKDVELRCDPISGHTALYWYRQSLGQGLEFLIYFQGNSAPDKSGLPSDRFSAERTGGSVSTLTIQRTQQEDSAVYLCASSHDYNEQYFGPGTRLTVT.

The chain carries TRBV4-3 and TRBJ2-2; 8 nucleotides agree with TRBD2. J gave up 0 bases and V 3 bases, and 3 bases lay outside the gene matches. CDR1 and CDR2 (germline): LGHNA, YSLEER. The CDR3 runs to 16 residues. CDR3 region: CASSQLAGTNTGELFF. In DNA form, the CDR3 reads TGCGCCAGCAGCCAGTTAGCGGGGACGAACACCGGGGAGCTGTTTTTT.

The rearrangement uses TRBV6-5 and TRBJ1-5; D gene ambiguous. CDR1 is MNHEY, CDR2 SVGAGI, per germline. V gave up 2 bases and J gave up 0 bases, with 8 bases separating them. This CDR3 is built from 15 residues. The CDR3 spells CASSYGPYSNQPQHF. CDR3 nucleotide sequence: TGTGCCAGCAGTTACGGACCGTATAGCAATCAGCCCCAGCATTTT.

A few counts support this clone. The rearrangement links TRBV7-3 to TRBJ1-2; the match to TRBD1 covers 7 bases. The CDR3 sequence is 15 residues long. Germline V gene sequence: CDR1 SGHTA, CDR2 FQGTGA. Trimming removed 3 bases from V and 4 bases from J; junction bases left unmatched: 8. This CDR3 reads CASSFRDSFGYGYTF. CDR3 sequence (DNA): TGTGCCAGCAGCTTCCGGGACAGTTTTGGCTATGGCTACACCTTC. Supplemented by reference TRBV7-3 and TRBJ1-2, the full variable domain reads GAGVSQTPSNKVTEKGKYVELRCDPISGHTALYWYRQSLGQGPEFLIYFQGTGAADDSGLPNDRFFAVRPEGSVSTLKIQRTERGDSAVYLCASSFRDSFGYGYTFGSGTRLTVV.

V gene TRBV12-1 combines with J gene TRBJ1-2; TRBD1 is the table's D call and was not checked against the DNA. TRBV12-1 constitutes a pseudogene. The CDR3 has 14 amino acids. CDR3 loop: CASSIKGDNYGYTF. In DNA form, the CDR3 reads TGTGCCAGCAGCATTAAAGGGGATAACTATGGCTACACCTTC.

CDR3: CASSLELVGREVYEQYF. CDR3 nucleotide sequence: TGTGCCAGCAGCTTAGAGTTGGTTGGGCGGGAGGTCTACGAGCAGTACTTC. The rearrangement joins TRBV7-8 to TRBJ2-7, with 8 bases matching TRBD2. The junction had 11 bases not matched to a gene; V was cut back by 1 base and J by 3 bases. The germline V gene has CDR1 SGHVS and CDR2 FQNEAQ. This CDR3 is built from 17 residues. The full variable domain, its missing parts supplied by reference TRBV7-8 and TRBJ2-7, is GAGVSQSPRYKVAKRGQDVALRCDPISGHVSLFWYQQALGQGPEFLTYFQNEAQLDKSGLPSDRFFAERPEGSVSTLKIQRTQQEDSAVYLCASSLELVGREVYEQYFGPGTRLTVT.

This chain links TRBV6-5 with TRBJ1-1; no clear D. CDR1 and CDR2 (germline): MNHEY, SVGAGI. Trimming removed 0 bases at V and 4 bases at J, with 6 bases between. The CDR3 sequence is 13 residues long. CDR3 loop: CASSYSKGTEAFF. CDR3 DNA: TGTGCCAGCAGTTACTCGAAGGGCACTGAAGCTTTCTTT.

This sequence joins TRBV25-1 and TRBJ1-2; no clear D. Germline V gene sequence: CDR1 MGHDK, CDR2 SYGVNS. The CDR3 runs to 12 residues. V dropped 5 bases and J dropped 7 bases, with 11 bases sitting between them. The CDR3 sequence is CASSFEVSGYTF. CDR3 DNA sequence: TGTGCCAGCAGTTTCGAGGTTTCTGGCTACACCTTC.

This chain joins TRBV4-3 and TRBJ2-5, with TRBD1 identical over 12 bases. Germline lookup yields CDR1 LGHNA and CDR2 YSLEER. V shed 4 bases and J 5 bases; nucleotides not matched to a gene: 8. This CDR3 has 16 residues. The CDR3: CASSLRPGQGAETQYF. CDR3 coding DNA: TGCGCCAGCAGCCTACGTCCGGGACAGGGGGCTGAGACCCAGTACTTC.

V usage is TRBV27 and J usage is TRBJ2-5, with a weak D call TRBD1 (5 bases). V was shortened by 2 bases and J by 3 bases, with 7 bases between the two germline ends. Germline V gene sequence: CDR1 MNHEY, CDR2 SMNVEV (reference sequence). There are 13 residues in the CDR3. The CDR3 region is CASSLIREETQYF. DNA of the CDR3: TGTGCCAGCAGTTTAATCAGGGAAGAGACCCAGTACTTC.

This clone was seen only a few times. This chain connects TRBV5-1 to TRBJ1-3; 8 bases are shared with TRBD1. V gave up 7 bases and J gave up 0 bases; unmatched junction bases: 6. The CDR3 covers 15 residues. CDR1 SGHRS and CDR2 YFSETQ come from the germline V gene. The CDR3 here is CASGTGSTSGNTIYF. The DNA of the CDR3 is TGCGCCAGCGGGACAGGTTCGACCTCTGGAAACACCATATATTTT.

The V gene is TRBV6-5, the J gene TRBJ1-3; 7 nucleotides align to TRBD1. The CDR3 consists of 15 residues. The V gene's germline CDR1 is MNHEY and CDR2 SVGAGI. Trimming cost V 6 bases and J 0 bases; bases outside gene matches: 5. CDR3 amino acids: CASSAAGGSGNTIYF. Here the CDR3 DNA reads TGTGCCAGCAGCGCCGCAGGGGGCTCTGGAAACACCATATATTTT.

This chain joins TRBV11-2 and TRBJ2-5; a weak D match, TRBD2 (5 bases). This CDR3 has 14 residues. Trimming took 1 base from V and 5 from J, leaving 11 bases between them. Looked up from germline, CDR1 is SGHAT and CDR2 is FQNNGV. The CDR3 region has the DNA TGTGCCAGCAGCTTAGGTTACGGCGGGGAGACCCAGTACTTC. The encoded protein is CASSLGYGGETQYF.